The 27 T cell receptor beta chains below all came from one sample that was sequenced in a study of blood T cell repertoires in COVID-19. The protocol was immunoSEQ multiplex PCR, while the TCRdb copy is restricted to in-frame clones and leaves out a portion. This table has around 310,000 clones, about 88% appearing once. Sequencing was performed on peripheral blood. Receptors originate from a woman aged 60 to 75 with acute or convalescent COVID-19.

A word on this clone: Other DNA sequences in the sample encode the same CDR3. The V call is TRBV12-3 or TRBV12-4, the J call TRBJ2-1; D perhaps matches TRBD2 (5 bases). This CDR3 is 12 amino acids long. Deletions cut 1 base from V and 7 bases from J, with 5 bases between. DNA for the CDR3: TGTGCCAGCAGTTTAGGAGGGAATGAGCAGTTCTTC. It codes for CASSLGGNEQFF.

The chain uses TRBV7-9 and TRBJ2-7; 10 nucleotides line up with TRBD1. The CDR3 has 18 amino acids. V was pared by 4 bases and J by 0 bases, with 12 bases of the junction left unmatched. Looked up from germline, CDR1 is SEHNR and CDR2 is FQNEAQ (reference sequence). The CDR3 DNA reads TGTGCCAGCAGCTCCCCCCGGGACAGGGGCCCGAGCTCCTACGAGCAGTACTTC. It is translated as CASSSPRDRGPSSYEQYF.

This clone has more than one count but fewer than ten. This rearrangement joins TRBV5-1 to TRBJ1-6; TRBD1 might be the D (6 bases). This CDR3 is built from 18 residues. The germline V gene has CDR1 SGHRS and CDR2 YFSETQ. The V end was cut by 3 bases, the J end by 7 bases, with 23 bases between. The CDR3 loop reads CASSSIPGTNLKNSPLHF. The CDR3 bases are TGCGCCAGCAGCTCTATTCCCGGGACAAATTTAAAGAATTCACCCCTCCACTTT.

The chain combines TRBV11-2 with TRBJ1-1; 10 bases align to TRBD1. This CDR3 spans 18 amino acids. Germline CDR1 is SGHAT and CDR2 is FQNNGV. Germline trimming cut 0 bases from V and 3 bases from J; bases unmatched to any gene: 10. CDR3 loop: CASSLDLLSTGGYTEAFF. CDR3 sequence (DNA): TGTGCCAGCAGCTTAGATCTGCTCTCGACAGGGGGCTACACTGAAGCTTTCTTT.

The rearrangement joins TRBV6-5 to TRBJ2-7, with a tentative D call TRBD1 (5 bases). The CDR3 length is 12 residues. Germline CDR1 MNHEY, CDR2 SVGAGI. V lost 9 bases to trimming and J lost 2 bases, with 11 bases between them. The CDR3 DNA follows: TGTGCCAGAGAGACAGAAACCTACGAGCAGTACTTC. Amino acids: CARETETYEQYF.

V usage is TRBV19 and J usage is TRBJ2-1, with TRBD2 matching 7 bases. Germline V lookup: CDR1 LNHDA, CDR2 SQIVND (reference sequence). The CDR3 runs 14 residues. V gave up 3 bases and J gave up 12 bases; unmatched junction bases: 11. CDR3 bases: TGTGCCAGTAGTATGCCGGGACTACTCCCGGGGCAGTTCTTC. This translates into CASSMPGLLPGQFF.

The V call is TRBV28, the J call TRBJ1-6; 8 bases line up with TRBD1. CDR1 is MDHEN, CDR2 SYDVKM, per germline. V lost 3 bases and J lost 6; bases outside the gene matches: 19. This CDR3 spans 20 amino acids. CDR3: CASSFILLARTGLPNSPLHF. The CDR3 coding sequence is TGTGCCAGCAGTTTCATCCTCCTGGCCCGGACAGGGCTTCCTAATTCACCCCTCCACTTT.

Here the CDR3 reads CASSFRDTYEQYF. The CDR3 DNA reads TGTGCCAGTAGTTTCCGGGACACATACGAGCAGTACTTC. The chain combines TRBV19 with TRBJ2-7; the D gene is possibly TRBD1 (6 bases). V was cut by 5 bases and J by 4 bases, with 12 bases left in between. Germline V CDR1 and CDR2: LNHDA, SQIVND (reference sequence). The CDR3 is 13 residues long.

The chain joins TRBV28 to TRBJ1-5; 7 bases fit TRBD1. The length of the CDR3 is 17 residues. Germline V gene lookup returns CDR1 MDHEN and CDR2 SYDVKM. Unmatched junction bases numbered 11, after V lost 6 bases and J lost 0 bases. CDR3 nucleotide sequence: TGTGCCAGCAGCCCTACCCGGGACAGATATAGCAATCAGCCCCAGCATTTT. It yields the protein CASSPTRDRYSNQPQHF.

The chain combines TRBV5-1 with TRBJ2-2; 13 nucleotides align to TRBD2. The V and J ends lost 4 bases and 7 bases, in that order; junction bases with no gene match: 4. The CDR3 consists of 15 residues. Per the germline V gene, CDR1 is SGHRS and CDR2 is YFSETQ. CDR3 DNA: TGCGCCAGCAGCCTAGGACTAGCGGGGGTCGGGGAGCTGTTTTTT. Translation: CASSLGLAGVGELFF.

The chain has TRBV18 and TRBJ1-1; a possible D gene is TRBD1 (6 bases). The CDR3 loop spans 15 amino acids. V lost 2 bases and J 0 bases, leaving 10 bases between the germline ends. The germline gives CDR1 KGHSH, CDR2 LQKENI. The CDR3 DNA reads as TGTGCCAGCTCACCATCAGGGGCTCTGAACACTGAAGCTTTCTTT. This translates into CASSPSGALNTEAFF.

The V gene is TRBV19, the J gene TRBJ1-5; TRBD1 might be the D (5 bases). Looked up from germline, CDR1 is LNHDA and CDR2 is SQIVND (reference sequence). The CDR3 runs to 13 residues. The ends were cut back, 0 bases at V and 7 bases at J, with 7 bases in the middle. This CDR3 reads CASSIDRVQPQHF. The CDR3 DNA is TGTGCCAGTAGTATAGACAGGGTACAGCCCCAGCATTTT.

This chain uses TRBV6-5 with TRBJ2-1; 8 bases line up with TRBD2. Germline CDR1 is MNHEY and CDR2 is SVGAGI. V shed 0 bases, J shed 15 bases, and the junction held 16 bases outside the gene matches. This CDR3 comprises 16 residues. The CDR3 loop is CASSYSPGGAEDRRFF. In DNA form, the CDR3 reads TGTGCCAGCAGTTACTCGCCCGGGGGGGCCGAGGACCGCAGGTTCTTC.

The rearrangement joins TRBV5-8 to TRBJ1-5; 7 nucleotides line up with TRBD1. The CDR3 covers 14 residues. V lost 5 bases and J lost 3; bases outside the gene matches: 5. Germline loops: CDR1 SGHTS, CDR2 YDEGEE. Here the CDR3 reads CASRDRAFNQPQHF. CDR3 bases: TGTGCCAGCAGAGACAGGGCTTTCAATCAGCCCCAGCATTTT.

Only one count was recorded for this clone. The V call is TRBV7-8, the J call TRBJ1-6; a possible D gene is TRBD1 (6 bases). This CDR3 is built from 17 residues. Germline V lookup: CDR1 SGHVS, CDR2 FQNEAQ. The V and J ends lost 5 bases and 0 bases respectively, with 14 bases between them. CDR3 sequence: CASSQTGHSSYNSPLHF. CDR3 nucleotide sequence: TGTGCCAGCAGCCAAACAGGGCATAGCTCCTATAATTCACCCCTCCACTTT.

CDR3 nucleotide sequence: TGTGCCAGCAGCCAAGAGGTAGCAATTTATATGAATGAGCAGTTCTTC. Protein product: CASSQEVAIYMNEQFF. This chain links TRBV11-1 with TRBJ2-1; no clear D. In germline, CDR1 is SGHAT, CDR2 FQDESV (reference sequence). Trimming removed 5 bases from V and 7 bases from J, with 21 bases in between. The CDR3 has 16 amino acids. Using reference TRBV11-1 and TRBJ2-1 for the parts outside the CDR3, the full variable domain is EAEVAQSPRYKITEKSQAVAFWCDPISGHATLYWYRQILGQGPELLVQFQDESVVDDSQLPKDRFSAERLKGVDSTLKIQPAELGDSAMYLCASSQEVAIYMNEQFFGPGTRLTVL.

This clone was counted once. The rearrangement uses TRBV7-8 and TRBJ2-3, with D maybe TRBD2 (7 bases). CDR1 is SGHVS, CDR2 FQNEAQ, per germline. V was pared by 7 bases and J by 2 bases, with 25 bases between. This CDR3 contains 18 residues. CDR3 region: CASIHGEGGRGFTDTQYF. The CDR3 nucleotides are TGTGCCAGCATCCACGGGGAGGGGGGTCGAGGGTTCACAGATACGCAGTATTTT.

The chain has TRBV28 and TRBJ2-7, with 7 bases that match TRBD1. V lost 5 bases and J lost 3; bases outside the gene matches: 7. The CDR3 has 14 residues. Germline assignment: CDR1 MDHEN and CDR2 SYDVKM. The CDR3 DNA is TGTGCCAGCAGTCTGACAGGGTTTGGCTACGAGCAGTACTTC. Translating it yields CASSLTGFGYEQYF. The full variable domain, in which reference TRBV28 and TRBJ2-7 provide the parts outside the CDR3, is DVKVTQSSRYLVKRTGEKVFLECVQDMDHENMFWYRQDPGLGLRLIYFSYDVKMKEKGDIPEGYSVSREKKERFSLILESASTNQTSMYLCASSLTGFGYEQYFGPGTRLTVT.

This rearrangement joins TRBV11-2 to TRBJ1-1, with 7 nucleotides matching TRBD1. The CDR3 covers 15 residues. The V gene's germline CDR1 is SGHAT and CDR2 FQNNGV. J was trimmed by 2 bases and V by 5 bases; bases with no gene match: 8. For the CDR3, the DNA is TGTGCCAGCAGCCTGTCGACAGGGTTTAACACTGAAGCTTTCTTT. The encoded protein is CASSLSTGFNTEAFF.

This CDR3 reads CASSVVPLGAGPYGYTF. The CDR3 DNA reads as TGTGCCAGCAGCGTAGTTCCTTTGGGGGCCGGGCCCTATGGCTACACCTTC. The chain links TRBV9 to TRBJ1-2; tentative D call: TRBD1 (6 bases). V was trimmed by 0 bases and J by 4 bases, leaving 19 bases between them. This CDR3 has 17 residues. Germline V gives CDR1 SGDLS, CDR2 YYNGEE.

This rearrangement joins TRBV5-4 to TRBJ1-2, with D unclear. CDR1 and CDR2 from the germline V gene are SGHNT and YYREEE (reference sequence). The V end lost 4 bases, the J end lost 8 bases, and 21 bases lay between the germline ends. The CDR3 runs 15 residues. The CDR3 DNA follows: TGTGCCAGCAGCATTCAATTCGGGGTTTCTGGAGGCTACACCTTC. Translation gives CASSIQFGVSGGYTF.

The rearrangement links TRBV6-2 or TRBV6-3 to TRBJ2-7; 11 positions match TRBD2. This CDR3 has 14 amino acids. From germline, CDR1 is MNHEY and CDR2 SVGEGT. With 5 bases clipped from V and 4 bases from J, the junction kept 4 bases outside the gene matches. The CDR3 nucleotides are TGTGCCAGCAGTCCCGCTAGCGGGGGGTACGAGCAGTACTTC. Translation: CASSPASGGYEQYF.

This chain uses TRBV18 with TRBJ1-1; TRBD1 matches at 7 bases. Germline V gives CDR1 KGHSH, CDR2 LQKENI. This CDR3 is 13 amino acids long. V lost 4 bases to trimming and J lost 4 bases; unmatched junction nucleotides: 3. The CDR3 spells CASSLQGSTEAFF. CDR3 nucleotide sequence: TGTGCCAGCTCACTACAGGGGAGCACTGAAGCTTTCTTT. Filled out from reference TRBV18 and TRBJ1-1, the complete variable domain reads NAGVMQNPRHLVRRRGQEARLRCSPMKGHSHVYWYRQLPEEGLKFMVYLQKENIIDESGMPKERFSAEFPKEGPSILRIQQVVRGDSAAYFCASSLQGSTEAFFGQGTRLTVV.

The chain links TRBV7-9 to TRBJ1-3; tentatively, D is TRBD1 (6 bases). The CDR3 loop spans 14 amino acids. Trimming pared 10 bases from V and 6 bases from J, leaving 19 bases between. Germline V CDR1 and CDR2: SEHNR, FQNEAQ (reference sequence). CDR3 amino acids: CATPGDTVENTIYF. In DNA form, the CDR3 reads TGTGCCACCCCCGGGGACACGGTAGAAAACACCATATATTTT.

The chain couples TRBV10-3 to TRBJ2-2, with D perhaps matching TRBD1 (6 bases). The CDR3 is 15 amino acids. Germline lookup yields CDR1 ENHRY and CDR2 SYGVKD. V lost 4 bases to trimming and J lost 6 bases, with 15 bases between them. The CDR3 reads CAISVSLQGPGELFF. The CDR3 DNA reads TGTGCCATCAGTGTCTCATTACAGGGACCCGGGGAGCTGTTTTTT.

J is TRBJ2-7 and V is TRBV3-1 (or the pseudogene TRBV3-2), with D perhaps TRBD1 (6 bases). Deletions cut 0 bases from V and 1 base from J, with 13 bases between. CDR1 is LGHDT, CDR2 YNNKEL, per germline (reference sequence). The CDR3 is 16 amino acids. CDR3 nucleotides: TGTGCCAGCAGCCAAGAGGGACAAGATCGGTCCTACGAGCAGTACTTC. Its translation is CASSQEGQDRSYEQYF.

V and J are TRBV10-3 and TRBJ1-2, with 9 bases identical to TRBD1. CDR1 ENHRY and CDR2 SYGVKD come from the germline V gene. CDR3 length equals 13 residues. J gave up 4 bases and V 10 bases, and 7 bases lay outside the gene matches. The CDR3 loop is CASSGQGGYGYTF. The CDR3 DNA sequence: TGTGCCAGCTCGGGACAGGGTGGCTATGGCTACACCTTC.